This note documents a single T cell receptor (beta chain) sequence. The antigen it recognizes is unknown. Within one base of it there is no much larger clone, and no base qualities were kept. The sample's treatment or condition label, decoded: allogeneic hematopoietic cell transplantation with graft depleted of TCRalphabeta T cells and CD19 B cells. Transplant recipients were children who received TCRalphabeta/CD19-depleted allogeneic hematopoietic cell grafts. This entry comes from a study of T-cell reconstitution after alpha-beta-depleted transplantation in children (dated by TCRdb to 2015 to 2016). Study-level background: Using TCR repertoire profiling, the study followed T-cell immune reconstitution in a quantitative way in children after TCRalphabeta/CD19-depleted allogeneic hematopoietic cell transplantation. What the work shows at the level of the full study, not this receptor alone: The frequencies of hyperexpanded clones fell over the following months, and after one year, T-cell counts and TCRbeta diversity were mostly attributed to newly produced T cells. In some patients, high TCRbeta diversity at day 60 was attributed to recipient T cells and intrathymic progenitors that had survived conditioning. The apparently early alphabetaT-cell count recovery about two months after transplant was reportedly dependent on only several hundred rapidly expanded clones derived from non-depleted graft cells.

V drops 4 bases and J drops 1 base, leaving 15 bases in between. Reading from cysteine to phenylalanine, the CDR3 counts 15 amino acids. The sequence is cut down to CDR3 DNA, 45 bases in frame from base 1. CDR1 and CDR2 were assigned from the germline V gene (reference sequence) as SGHKS and YYEKEE. The method behind the library was PCR. For sequencing, an Illumina HiSeq 2500 was employed. Molecular barcoding was employed in the preparation of TCR libraries, with unique molecular identifiers being used to normalize TCRbeta repertoire quantification. TCRdb handled the public reads itself, with Q25 trimming in fastp and clone calling in MiXCR, and kept productive beta chains. Each record represents a unique CDR3 protein, reported with the most common genes and DNA among its rows. This sample comprises nearly 350,000 distinct CDR3 sequences, 15% to 20% of them detected only once. The biggest ten clones account for around 41% of the sample.

This TCR was recovered from a male patient aged 2 to 9 who had a stem cell transplant for acute lymphoblastic leukemia, so the T cells may come from the graft donor. The sample in question was PBMCs, mostly from graft donor cells, obtained 360 days after TCRalphabeta/CD19-depleted stem cell transplant. The chain joins TRBV5-5 to TRBJ2-7; no D gene is confidently identified. The DNA sequence is as follows: TGTGCCAGCAGCAGGGCGTCCGGGCCTTCCTACGAGCAGTACTTC. This gives the protein CASSRASGPSYEQYF.